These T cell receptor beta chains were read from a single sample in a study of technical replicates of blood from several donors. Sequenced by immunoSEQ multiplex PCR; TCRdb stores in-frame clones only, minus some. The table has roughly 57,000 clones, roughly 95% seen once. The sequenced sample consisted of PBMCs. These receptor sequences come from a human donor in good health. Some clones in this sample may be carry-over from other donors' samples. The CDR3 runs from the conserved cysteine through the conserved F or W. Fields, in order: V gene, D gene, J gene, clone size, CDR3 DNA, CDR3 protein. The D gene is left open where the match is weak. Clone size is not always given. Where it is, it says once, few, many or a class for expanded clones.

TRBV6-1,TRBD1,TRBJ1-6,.,TGTGCCAGCAGTGAAGACAGGGGAGCGGGTTCACCCCTCCACTTT,CASSEDRGAGSPLHF
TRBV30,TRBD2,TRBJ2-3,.,TGTGCCTGGAATCAGGGCGGGGGGTTAGATACGCAGTATTTT,CAWNQGGGLDTQYF
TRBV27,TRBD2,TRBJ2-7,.,TGTGCCAGCAGGACTAGCGGGAGCTACGAGCAGTACTTC,CASRTSGSYEQYF
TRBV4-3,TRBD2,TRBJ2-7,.,TGCGCCAGCAGCCAAGACAGGGAGGGCGAGCAGTACTTC,CASSQDREGEQYF
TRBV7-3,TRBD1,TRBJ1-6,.,TGTGCCAGCAGCTTCCAGGGGGCTCTCGATTCACCCCTCCACTTT,CASSFQGALDSPLHF
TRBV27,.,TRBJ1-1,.,TGTGCCAGCAGTTTAGCAGGGAGGGGCACTGAAGCTTTCTTT,CASSLAGRGTEAFF
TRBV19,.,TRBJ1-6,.,TGTGCCAGTAGCGAAATCGCTAACGGGGAGTCACCCCTCCACTTT,CASSEIANGESPLHF
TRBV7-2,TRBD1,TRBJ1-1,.,TGTGCCAGCAGCTTAGGTGTCAGGGGGAGCACTGAAGCTTTCTTT,CASSLGVRGSTEAFF
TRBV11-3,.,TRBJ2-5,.,TGTGCCAGCAGCTTAGGCCAGGCGGGATTGGTTGAGACCCAGTACTTC,CASSLGQAGLVETQYF
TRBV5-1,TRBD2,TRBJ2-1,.,TGCGCCAGCAGCGGAGGACTAGCGGGGGGCGGTTACAATGAGCAGTTCTTC,CASSGGLAGGGYNEQFF
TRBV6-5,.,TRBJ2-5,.,TGTGCCAGCAGGCCAACAGGGAGAGAGACCCAGTACTTC,CASRPTGRETQYF
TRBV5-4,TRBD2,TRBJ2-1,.,TGTGCCAGCAGCTTGGACATTTGGCGGGGGGGCGGCGATGAGCAGTTCTTC,CASSLDIWRGGGDEQFF
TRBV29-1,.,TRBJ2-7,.,TGCAGCTACGTTTCGACAGCCACCTACGAGCAGTACTTC,CSYVSTATYEQYF
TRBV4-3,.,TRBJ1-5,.,TGCGCCAGCAGCCAAGATGAGGGGAGGCAGCCCCAGCATTTT,CASSQDEGRQPQHF
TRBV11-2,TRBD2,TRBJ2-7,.,TGTGCCAGCAGCTTTACTAGCGGGAGCGACGAGCAGTACTTC,CASSFTSGSDEQYF
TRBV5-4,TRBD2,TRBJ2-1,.,TGTGCCAGCAGCTTGGAACTAGCGGGGGGGCATGAGCAGTTCTTC,CASSLELAGGHEQFF
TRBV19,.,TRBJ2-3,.,TGTGCCAGTTCTCAGGGACGGGGACACACAGATACGCAGTATTTT,CASSQGRGHTDTQYF
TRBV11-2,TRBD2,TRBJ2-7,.,TGTGCCAGCAGCCCAGCGGGAGCTATGAACGAGCAGTACTTC,CASSPAGAMNEQYF
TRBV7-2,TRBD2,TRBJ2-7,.,TGTGCCAGCAGCTGGGCAGGACTAGTTTGGTACGAGCAGTACTTC,CASSWAGLVWYEQYF
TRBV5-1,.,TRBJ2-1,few,TGCGCCAGCAGCTTGACGGGGGAGAACAATGAGCAGTTCTTC,CASSLTGENNEQFF
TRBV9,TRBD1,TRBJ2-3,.,TGTGCCAGCAGCGTCCAGGGGGACAGCACAGATACGCAGTATTTT,CASSVQGDSTDTQYF
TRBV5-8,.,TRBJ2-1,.,TGTGCCAGCAGCGCGTTTCGTGGCGGGTCCTCCCCCTACAATGAGCAGTTCTTC,CASSAFRGGSSPYNEQFF
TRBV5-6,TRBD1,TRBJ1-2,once,TGTGCCAGCAGCTTGGGACTACAGGGGATTAGTGGCTACACCTTC,CASSLGLQGISGYTF
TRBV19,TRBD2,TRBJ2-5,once,TGTGCCAGTAGTATCACTAGCGGGGGGAGACAAGAGACCCAGTACTTC,CASSITSGGRQETQYF
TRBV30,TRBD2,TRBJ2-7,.,TGTGCCTGGACTAGCGGGAGGAGCTCCTACGAGCAGTACTTC,CAWTSGRSSYEQYF
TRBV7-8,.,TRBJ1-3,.,TGTGCCAGCAGCTTCGGGGGGGAAGGAAACACCATATATTTT,CASSFGGEGNTIYF
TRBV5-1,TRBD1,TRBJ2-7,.,TGCGCCAGCAGCCTAGCTTTAGGACAGGGGTACGAGCAGTACTTC,CASSLALGQGYEQYF
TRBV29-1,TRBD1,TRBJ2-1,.,TGCAGCGCTCGGTTATCGGGACAGGGTCCCTCGGGCTACAATGAGCAGTTCTTC,CSARLSGQGPSGYNEQFF
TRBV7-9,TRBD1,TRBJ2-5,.,TGTGCCAGCAGCCGGAGACAGGGCCCTCAAGAGACCCAGTACTTC,CASSRRQGPQETQYF
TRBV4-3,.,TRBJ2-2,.,TGCGCCAGCAGCCAATCACGGAGGGCCGGCGGGGAGCTGTTTTTT,CASSQSRRAGGELFF
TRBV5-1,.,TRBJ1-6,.,TGCGCCAGCAGCCCGGGATGGGCGTCCAGGCATTCACCCCTCCACTTT,CASSPGWASRHSPLHF
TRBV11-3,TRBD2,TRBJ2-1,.,TGTGCCAGCAGCCCCGGACTAGCGGGAGTTAATGAGCAGTTCTTC,CASSPGLAGVNEQFF
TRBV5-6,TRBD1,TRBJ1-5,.,TGTGCCAGCAGCTTGGGACAGGGCCATCAGCCCCAGCATTTT,CASSLGQGHQPQHF
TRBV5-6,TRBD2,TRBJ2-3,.,TGTGCCAGCAGCTGGAAGACTAGCGCTGGATCGGATACGCAGTATTTT,CASSWKTSAGSDTQYF
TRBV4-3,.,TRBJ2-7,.,TGCGCCAGCAGCCAAGATTCCCCAGGGTACGAGCAGTACTTC,CASSQDSPGYEQYF
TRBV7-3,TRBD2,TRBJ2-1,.,TGTGCCAGCAGCGCCGGACTAGCTAGTTCCAATGAGCAGTTCTTC,CASSAGLASSNEQFF
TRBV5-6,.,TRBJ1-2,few,TGTGCCAGCAGCTTAGGAGGGGCCTATGGCTACACCTTC,CASSLGGAYGYTF
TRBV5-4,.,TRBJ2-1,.,TGTGCCAGCAGCTTACTCCAGGGCCTCGTCCATGAGCAGTTCTTC,CASSLLQGLVHEQFF
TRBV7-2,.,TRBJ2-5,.,TGTGCCAGCAGCCAACCTTCGCTCGGACGAAGGGGAGAGACCCAGTACTTC,CASSQPSLGRRGETQYF
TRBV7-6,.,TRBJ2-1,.,TGTGCCAGCAGCCACGGGGGCTCCTACAATGAGCAGTTCTTC,CASSHGGSYNEQFF
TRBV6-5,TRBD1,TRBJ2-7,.,TGTGCCAGCAGTTACTCCCCAGGGGGACACGAGCAGTACTTC,CASSYSPGGHEQYF
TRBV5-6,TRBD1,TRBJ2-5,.,TGTGCCAGCAGCGCACAGGGGACACCGACCCAGTACTTC,CASSAQGTPTQYF
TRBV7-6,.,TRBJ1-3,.,TGTGCCAGCCAACTCGGGACTGGATCTGGAAACACCATATATTTT,CASQLGTGSGNTIYF